The 19 T cell receptor beta chains given below trace back to one sample, sequenced in a study of T-cell memory formation after mild COVID-19 (dated by TCRdb to the early 2020s). The method was 5' RACE. TCRdb records Illumina NovaSeq 6000 as the sequencer. The public reads were quality trimmed at Q25 with fastp and then assembled into clones with MiXCR by TCRdb, keeping productive beta chains. CDR3 protein sequences are deduplicated, and each keeps its most common genes and DNA. The sample table shows about 290,000 distinct CDR3 sequences, and about 15% are seen once. 22% of the sample is in the top ten clones. The specimen was PBMCs or a T cell subset sorted from them (not recorded which). The receptors here all came from a man younger than 35 who had mild COVID-19 (a few samples of this study predate the infection). The sample titles of this study are shuffled in the database, so cell type and time point are left out; the donor was told from shared clones.

The chain couples TRBV10-3 to TRBJ2-3; 13 nucleotides agree with TRBD2. Losses at the gene ends were 4 bases for V and 2 bases for J; bases not matched to a gene: 6. Germline loops: CDR1 ENHRY, CDR2 SYGVKD. This CDR3 comprises 17 residues. The CDR3 spells CAISGQLAGGPTDTQYF. The CDR3 DNA is TGTGCCATCAGTGGACAACTAGCGGGGGGGCCCACAGATACGCAGTATTTT.

The chain is built from TRBV12-3 or TRBV12-4 and TRBJ1-2; 7 positions agree with TRBD1. This CDR3 region has 14 residues. V was pared by 1 base and J by 8 bases, with 7 bases of the junction left unmatched. Here the CDR3 reads CASSLGRQGEGYTF. The CDR3 bases are TGTGCCAGCAGTTTAGGGAGACAGGGTGAAGGCTACACCTTC.

This clonotype was observed a handful of times. The V and J genes are TRBV20-1 and TRBJ2-1, with D perhaps TRBD2 (6 bases). The CDR3 length is 12 residues. Germline CDR1 is DFQATT and CDR2 is SNEGSKA (reference sequence). With 5 bases removed from V and 6 bases from J, the gap between germline ends came to 11 bases. The CDR3 nucleotides read TGCAGTGCTCATCCTAGCGCCAATGAGCAGTTCTTC. Protein product: CSAHPSANEQFF.

This clonotype was seen a handful of times. The CDR3 here is CASSQDNSRDEQFF. DNA for the CDR3: TGCGCCAGCAGCCAAGATAACTCCCGCGATGAGCAGTTCTTC. The gene calls are TRBV4-3 and TRBJ2-1; no reliable D call. CDR3 length equals 14 residues. Trimming left V 0 bases short and J 8 bases short, with 11 bases between. Germline V gene lookup returns CDR1 LGHNA and CDR2 YSLEER.

This clonotype was found once. Here the CDR3 DNA reads TGTGCCAGCAGTGAAAGCCCAGGTTTCGGAAACACCATATATTTT. Its protein product is CASSESPGFGNTIYF. The chain has TRBV6-1 and TRBJ1-3, with D unresolved. Germline V gene data show CDR1 as MNHNS and CDR2 as SASEGT. The CDR3 is made up of 15 amino acids. Between the trimmed V and J ends, which lost 2 bases and 4 bases, there was a span of 12 bases.

In its sample, this clonotype was seen a few times. The chain is built from TRBV5-1 and TRBJ2-5; D remains ambiguous. Trimming pared 2 bases from V and 5 bases from J, leaving 16 bases between. The V gene's germline CDR1 is SGHRS and CDR2 YFSETQ. This CDR3 has 15 amino acids. In nucleotides, the CDR3 is TGCGCCAGCAGCTTTCTAAGCCTGGTTTCGGAGACCCAGTACTTC. It specifies CASSFLSLVSETQYF.

The rearrangement uses TRBV20-1 and TRBJ1-1, with 10 bases fitting TRBD1. Germline CDR1 and CDR2: DFQATT and SNEGSKA (reference sequence). The CDR3 is made up of 14 amino acids. Germline trimming cut 6 bases from V and 4 bases from J; bases unmatched to any gene: 8. CDR3 nucleotide sequence: TGCAGTGCGAGGACAGGGGGTACAGCCACTGAAGCTTTCTTT. Its protein product is CSARTGGTATEAFF.

The V call is TRBV20-1, the J call TRBJ2-1, with 9 bases lining up with TRBD1. With V trimmed by 4 bases and J by 5 bases, 6 bases remained unmatched. The CDR3 length is 14 residues. Germline CDR1 DFQATT, CDR2 SNEGSKA (reference sequence). CDR3 nucleotide sequence: TGCAGTGCTACTCCCGGGACAGGGCACAATGAGCAGTTCTTC. The encoded protein is CSATPGTGHNEQFF.

This clonotype was seen ten or more times. The V gene is TRBV6-6, the J gene TRBJ1-6; tentative D call: TRBD1 (6 bases). Trimming took off 5 bases at V and 10 bases at J, with 15 bases between the two ends. The germline V gene has CDR1 MNHNY and CDR2 SVGAGI (reference sequence). The CDR3 contains 14 residues. As DNA, the CDR3 is TGTGCCAGCAGTACAGGGACGGTTGGGTCACCCCTCCACTTT. It is translated as CASSTGTVGSPLHF.

This clonotype was observed a few times. The CDR3 sequence is CASSLPGLNSPLHF. The DNA for the CDR3 is TGTGCCAGCAGTCTCCCCGGCCTAAATTCACCCCTCCACTTT. V usage is TRBV12-3 or TRBV12-4 and J usage is TRBJ1-6; D call uncertain. This CDR3 has 14 amino acids. Trimming cost V 5 bases and J 7 bases, with 12 bases left between them.

This clonotype was counted only a few times. CDR3 nucleotides: TGTGCCAGCAAGGGGACAGGGGGCCCCCACGAGCAGTACTTC. Its translation is CASKGTGGPHEQYF. V is TRBV6-5 and J is TRBJ2-7, with 12 bases identical to TRBD1. The CDR3 has 14 residues. Per the germline V gene, CDR1 is MNHEY and CDR2 is SVGAGI. After removal of 7 bases from V and 5 bases from J, the junction contained 6 bases not matched to a gene.

A few counts support this clonotype. The chain couples TRBV7-4 to TRBJ1-5, with D perhaps matching TRBD1 (5 bases). This CDR3 is built from 11 residues. Trimming removed 9 bases at V and 7 bases at J, with 10 bases between. Germline CDR1 SGHVT, CDR2 SQSDAQ. The CDR3 spells CASGGVQPQHF. CDR3 DNA sequence: TGTGCCAGTGGAGGGGTCCAGCCCCAGCATTTT.

The chain links TRBV3-1 to TRBJ2-2, with D unclear. V was trimmed by 1 base and J by 4 bases, leaving 4 bases between them. Germline V gene sequence: CDR1 LGHDT, CDR2 YNNKEL (reference sequence). CDR3 length equals 13 residues. CDR3 in amino acids: CASSQALTGELFF. The CDR3 nucleotides are TGTGCCAGCAGCCAAGCCCTCACCGGGGAGCTGTTTTTT.

The V and J genes are TRBV5-5 and TRBJ2-5, with 14 bases lining up with TRBD2. Trimming took 3 bases from V and 4 from J; bases not matched to a gene: 11. Germline-derived CDR1 and CDR2 are SGHKS and YYEKEE (reference sequence). CDR3 length equals 18 residues. The DNA for the CDR3 is TGTGCCAGCAGCTCGACTAGCGGGGGGGGAATATCGGGAGAGACCCAGTACTTC. Amino acid sequence: CASSSTSGGGISGETQYF. Together with reference TRBV5-5 and TRBJ2-5, the CDR3 gives the full variable domain: DAGVTQSPTHLIKTRGQQVTLRCSPISGHKSVSWYQQVLGQGPQFIFQYYEKEERGRGNFPDRFSARQFPNYSSELNVNALLLGDSALYLCASSSTSGGGISGETQYFGPGTRLLVL.

V usage is TRBV5-1 and J usage is TRBJ1-1, with D perhaps TRBD1 (6 bases). Trimming took off 0 bases at V and 6 bases at J, with 15 bases between the two ends. Germline assignment: CDR1 SGHRS and CDR2 YFSETQ. CDR3 length: 15 amino acids. The CDR3 region is CASSLDGQGWAEAFF. The CDR3 bases are TGCGCCAGCAGCTTGGACGGTCAGGGGTGGGCTGAAGCTTTCTTT.

The chain is built from TRBV10-2 and TRBJ1-1; 10 bases map to TRBD1. CDR3 size: 15 residues. CDR1 and CDR2 from the germline V gene are WSHSY and SAAADI. V trimming: 6 bases; J trimming: 10 bases; junction bases outside the gene matches: 14. The CDR3 spells CASRDTGTGVPAAFF. The CDR3 region has the DNA TGCGCCAGCAGGGATACCGGGACAGGGGTACCCGCAGCTTTCTTT.

This clonotype has just a few counts. This CDR3 is CSALSGTGNSGANVLTF. The CDR3 DNA reads TGCAGTGCACTCTCCGGGACAGGGAACTCTGGGGCCAACGTCCTGACTTTC. J is TRBJ2-6 and V is TRBV20-1; 9 bases are a match to TRBD1. V gave up 6 bases and J gave up 0 bases; unmatched junction bases: 9. Germline CDR1 reads DFQATT; CDR2 reads SNEGSKA (reference sequence). The CDR3 contains 17 residues.

The rearrangement links TRBV29-1 to TRBJ2-4, with D unresolved. This CDR3 spans 15 amino acids. Between the trimmed V and J ends, which lost 8 bases and 0 bases, there was a span of 17 bases. Per germline, CDR1 SQVTM and CDR2 ANQGSEA. The CDR3 sequence is CSHLMGLLAKNIQYF. CDR3 DNA sequence: TGCAGCCACCTCATGGGCCTCCTAGCCAAAAACATTCAGTACTTC.

This clonotype has only a few counts. The chain combines TRBV6-2 or TRBV6-3 with TRBJ1-2, with unresolved D. The ends were cut back, 4 bases at V and 5 bases at J, with 5 bases in the middle. Per the germline V gene, CDR1 is MNHEY and CDR2 is SVGEGT. This CDR3 spans 11 amino acids. The CDR3 spells CASSWGYGYTF. DNA for the CDR3: TGTGCCAGCAGTTGGGGATATGGCTACACCTTC.